The 19 T cell receptor beta chains reported below all come from one sample, sequenced in a study of OX40 agonist ivuxolimab in advanced cancers. Profiled with immunoSEQ multiplex PCR; TCRdb holds only in-frame clones, not every one. The sample has tens of thousands of clones, around nine tenths seen once; the top ten hold 10% to 15%. The sample here was CD4+ or CD8+ T cells sorted from blood, taken in a trial of the OX40 agonist ivuxolimab. These receptors were obtained from an adult with an advanced solid tumor such as melanoma, head and neck, liver or kidney cancer.

The chain carries TRBV7-8 and TRBJ2-7; either TRBD1 or TRBD2 may fit D (5 bases each). V dropped 5 bases and J dropped 3 bases, with 17 bases sitting between them. There are 15 residues in the CDR3. Germline V gene sequence: CDR1 SGHVS, CDR2 FQNEAQ. This chain's CDR3 is CASSQKGTANYEQYF. CDR3 in DNA: TGTGCCAGCAGCCAAAAAGGGACCGCTAACTACGAGCAGTACTTC. Supplemented by reference TRBV7-8 and TRBJ2-7, the full variable domain reads GAGVSQSPRYKVAKRGQDVALRCDPISGHVSLFWYQQALGQGPEFLTYFQNEAQLDKSGLPSDRFFAERPEGSVSTLKIQRTQQEDSAVYLCASSQKGTANYEQYFGPGTRLTVT.

A word on this clone: Since the CDR3 does not end with the conserved phenylalanine or tryptophan, this likely comes from a read error. This sequence joins TRBV2 and TRBJ1-6, with D perhaps matching TRBD1 (6 bases). The germline V gene encodes CDR1 SNHLY and CDR2 FYNNEI. V was trimmed by 4 bases and J by 4 bases, leaving 14 bases between them. The CDR3 consists of 16 residues. CDR3 amino acids: CASSGVGGLYNSPLHL. DNA of the CDR3: TGTGCCAGCAGTGGAGTGGGGGGGCTGTATAATTCACCCCTCCACCTT.

The CDR3 spells CASSVGMGQRIGELFF. The CDR3 DNA is TGTGCCAGCAGCGTAGGGATGGGACAGCGCATTGGGGAGCTGTTTTTT. This chain uses TRBV9 with TRBJ2-2, with 7 bases fitting TRBD1. Germline-derived CDR1 and CDR2 are SGDLS and YYNGEE. V trimming: 0 bases; J trimming: 8 bases; junction bases outside the gene matches: 10. The length of the CDR3 is 16 residues.

This chain joins TRBV10-3 and TRBJ2-2; TRBD1 aligns across 7 bases. Germline trimming cut 10 bases from V and 0 bases from J; bases unmatched to any gene: 14. CDR1 and CDR2 (germline): ENHRY, SYGVKD. The CDR3 totals 17 residues. In DNA form, the CDR3 reads TGTGCCAGCGCCGGCCCACCGGGACAGCCGAACACCGGGGAGCTGTTTTTT. Its protein is CASAGPPGQPNTGELFF.

V is TRBV11-1 and J is TRBJ1-4; TRBD1 might be the D (6 bases). Between the trimmed V and J ends, which lost 5 bases and 0 bases, there was a span of 13 bases. The CDR3 spans 16 residues. Germline V gene sequence: CDR1 SGHAT, CDR2 FQDESV (reference sequence). The CDR3 sequence: CASSPWTETTNEKLFF. DNA of the CDR3: TGTGCCAGCAGCCCATGGACAGAGACAACTAATGAAAAACTGTTTTTT. Full variable domain (missing parts from reference TRBV11-1 and TRBJ1-4): EAEVAQSPRYKITEKSQAVAFWCDPISGHATLYWYRQILGQGPELLVQFQDESVVDDSQLPKDRFSAERLKGVDSTLKIQPAELGDSAMYLCASSPWTETTNEKLFFGSGTQLSVL.

This clone was recorded once. The genes are TRBV7-8 and TRBJ1-1, with a weak D call TRBD1 (5 bases). The CDR3 consists of 16 residues. The germline V gene has CDR1 SGHVS and CDR2 FQNEAQ. Trimming pared 4 bases from V and 5 bases from J, leaving 20 bases between. CDR3 protein: CASSYATRGVWTEAFF. In DNA form, the CDR3 reads TGTGCCAGCAGCTACGCCACACGGGGGGTCTGGACTGAAGCTTTCTTT.

The CDR3 spells CASSQEKGANYGYTF. The CDR3 region has the DNA TGTGCCAGCAGCCAAGAAAAAGGGGCTAACTATGGCTACACCTTC. This chain links TRBV14 with TRBJ1-2, with a weak D call TRBD1 (5 bases). Trimming left V 0 bases short and J 0 bases short, with 8 bases between. This CDR3 region has 15 residues. The germline gives CDR1 SGHDN, CDR2 FVKESK.

This clone came up a few times. V is TRBV11-2 and J is TRBJ1-1, with D possibly matching TRBD1 (6 bases). CDR1 and CDR2 from the germline V gene are SGHAT and FQNNGV. V was clipped by 4 bases and J by 8 bases, with 14 bases between them. The CDR3 has 13 residues. CDR3 protein: CASSSRTDREAFF. CDR3 DNA: TGTGCCAGCAGCTCTCGGACCGACAGGGAAGCTTTCTTT.

The V and J genes are TRBV7-9 and TRBJ2-7; the D gene is possibly TRBD2 (7 bases). The CDR3 runs to 12 residues. Trimming shortened V by 9 bases and J by 2 bases, and 11 bases separated the two germline ends. Germline CDR1 SEHNR, CDR2 FQNEAQ (reference sequence). The CDR3 DNA reads as TGTGCCAGTGGGGGGGGCCCCTACGAGCAGTACTTC. Amino acid sequence: CASGGGPYEQYF. The full variable domain, in which reference TRBV7-9 and TRBJ2-7 provide the parts outside the CDR3, is DTGVSQNPRHKITKRGQNVTFRCDPISEHNRLYWYRQTLGQGPEFLTYFQNEAQLEKSRLLSDRFSAERPKGSFSTLEIQRTEQGDSAMYLCASGGGPYEQYFGPGTRLTVT.

The rearrangement uses TRBV19 and TRBJ2-2; D is uncertain. Trimming removed 0 bases from V and 5 bases from J, with 16 bases in between. The CDR3 has 17 amino acids. Germline CDR1 reads LNHDA; CDR2 reads SQIVND (reference sequence). The CDR3 DNA reads TGTGCCAGTAGTATAGATCCCAGACAAATCCAGACCGGGGAGCTGTTTTTT. Its protein is CASSIDPRQIQTGELFF.

The gene calls are TRBV5-4 and TRBJ2-3; either TRBD1 or TRBD2 may supply D (5 bases each). The CDR3 is made up of 15 amino acids. V lost 2 bases and J lost 0, with 10 bases in between. Germline CDR1 reads SGHNT; CDR2 reads YYREEE (reference sequence). The CDR3 DNA sequence: TGTGCCAGCAGCTTAAGGGGACGGAGCACAGATACGCAGTATTTT. The encoded protein is CASSLRGRSTDTQYF.

This chain uses TRBV19 with TRBJ1-5; no clear D. The CDR3 runs to 12 residues. Germline values: CDR1 LNHDA, CDR2 SQIVND (reference sequence). Trimming took off 4 bases at V and 9 bases at J, with 10 bases between the two ends. The CDR3 here is CASSKELGPQHF. In nucleotides, the CDR3 is TGTGCCAGTAGTAAGGAGTTGGGGCCCCAGCATTTT.

The J gene is TRBJ2-5, the V gene TRBV7-9; 8 bases align to TRBD1. The CDR3 spans 15 residues. The trim removed 5 bases at V and 3 bases at J, leaving 8 bases unmatched. CDR1 is SEHNR, CDR2 FQNEAQ, per germline (reference sequence). The CDR3 nucleotides read TGTGCCAGCAGCCCCCCGACAGGGGAAGAAGAGACCCAGTACTTC. This codes for CASSPPTGEEETQYF.

This rearrangement joins TRBV10-3 to TRBJ2-7; D is possibly TRBD1 (6 bases). V was trimmed by 8 bases and J by 0 bases, leaving 14 bases between them. The CDR3 contains 14 residues. CDR1 ENHRY and CDR2 SYGVKD come from the germline V gene. The CDR3 nucleotides read TGTGCCATCGGGTCGAGGGGGATCTCCTACGAGCAGTACTTC. Translating it yields CAIGSRGISYEQYF.

The rearrangement joins TRBV7-8 to TRBJ2-7; D possibly corresponds to TRBD2 (6 bases). Germline CDR1 SGHVS, CDR2 FQNEAQ. The V gene lost 1 base and the J gene lost 4 bases, with 11 bases spanning the gap. The CDR3 is 14 amino acids. As DNA, the CDR3 is TGTGCCAGCAGCTTAGAGGAGGGGTGGTACGAGCAGTACTTC. It is translated as CASSLEEGWYEQYF.

V usage is TRBV10-3 and J usage is TRBJ2-7, with TRBD2 identical over 7 bases. Germline CDR1 and CDR2: ENHRY and SYGVKD. The CDR3 runs to 14 residues. After removal of 4 bases from V and 3 bases from J, the junction contained 6 bases not matched to a gene. The CDR3 DNA reads as TGTGCCATCAGTGTTAAGGGGAGGGACTACGAGCAGTACTTC. Its translation: CAISVKGRDYEQYF.

The chain carries TRBV6-5 and TRBJ2-5, with D hard to call. Germline V CDR1 and CDR2: MNHEY, SVGAGI. V shed 6 bases and J shed 0 bases, with 5 bases lying between them. The CDR3 covers 12 residues. Here the CDR3 reads CASSWDQETQYF. The DNA for the CDR3 is TGTGCCAGCAGCTGGGACCAAGAGACCCAGTACTTC.

The rearrangement links TRBV2 to TRBJ1-6, with D unresolved. The CDR3 length is 15 residues. CDR1 and CDR2 from the germline V gene are SNHLY and FYNNEI. V was shortened by 8 bases and J by 6 bases, with 17 bases between the two germline ends. CDR3 in amino acids: CASRGSNGLNSPLHF. CDR3 nucleotides: TGTGCCAGCCGGGGTTCGAACGGTCTTAATTCACCCCTCCACTTT.

The rearrangement joins TRBV14 to TRBJ1-1; 8 bases fit TRBD1. There are 14 residues in the CDR3. Looked up from germline, CDR1 is SGHDN and CDR2 is FVKESK. V gave up 5 bases and J gave up 4 bases; unmatched junction bases: 6. CDR3 residues: CASSSTGGGTEAFF. The CDR3 nucleotides read TGTGCCAGCAGCAGTACAGGGGGGGGCACTGAAGCTTTCTTT.